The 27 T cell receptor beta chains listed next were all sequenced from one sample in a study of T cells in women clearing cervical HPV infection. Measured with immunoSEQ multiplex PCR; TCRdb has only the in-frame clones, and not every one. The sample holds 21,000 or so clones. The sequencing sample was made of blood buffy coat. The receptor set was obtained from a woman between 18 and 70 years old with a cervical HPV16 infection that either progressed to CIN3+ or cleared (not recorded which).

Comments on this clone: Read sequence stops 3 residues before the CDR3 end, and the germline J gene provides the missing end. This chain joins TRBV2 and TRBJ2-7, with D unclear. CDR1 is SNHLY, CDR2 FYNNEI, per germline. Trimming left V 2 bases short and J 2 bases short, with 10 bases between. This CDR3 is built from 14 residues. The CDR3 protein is CASSESTAAYEQYF. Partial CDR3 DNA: TGTGCCAGCAGTGAATCTACCGCCGCCTACGAG.

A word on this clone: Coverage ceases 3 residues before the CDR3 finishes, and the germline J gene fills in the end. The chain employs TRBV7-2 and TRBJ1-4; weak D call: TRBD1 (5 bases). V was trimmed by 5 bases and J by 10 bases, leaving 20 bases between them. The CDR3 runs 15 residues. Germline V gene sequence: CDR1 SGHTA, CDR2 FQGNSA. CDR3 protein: CASSPSGSWGAKLFF. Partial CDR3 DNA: TGTGCCAGCAGCCCCTCAGGCAGTTGGGGCGCAAAA.

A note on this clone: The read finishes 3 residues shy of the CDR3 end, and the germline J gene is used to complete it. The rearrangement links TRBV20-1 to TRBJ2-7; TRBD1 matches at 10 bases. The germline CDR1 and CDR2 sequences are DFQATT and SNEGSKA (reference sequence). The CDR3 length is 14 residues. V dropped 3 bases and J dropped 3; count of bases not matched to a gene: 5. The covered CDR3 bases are TGCAGTGCTAGGTCCGACAGGGGGCGCTACGAG. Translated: CSARSDRGRYE. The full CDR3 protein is CSARSDRGRYEQYF.

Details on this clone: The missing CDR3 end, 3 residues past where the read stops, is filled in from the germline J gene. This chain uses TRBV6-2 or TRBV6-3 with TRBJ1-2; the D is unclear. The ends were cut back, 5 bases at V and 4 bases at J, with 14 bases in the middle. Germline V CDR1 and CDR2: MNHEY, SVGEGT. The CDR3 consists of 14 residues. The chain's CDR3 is CASSPPAGSYGYTF. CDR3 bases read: TGTGCCAGCAGTCCCCCGGCGGGCAGCTATGGC.

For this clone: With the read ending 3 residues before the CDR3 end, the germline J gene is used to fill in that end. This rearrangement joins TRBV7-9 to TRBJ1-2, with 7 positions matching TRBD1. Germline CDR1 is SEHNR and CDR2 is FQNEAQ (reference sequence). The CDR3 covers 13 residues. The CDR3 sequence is CASRKTGVDDYTF. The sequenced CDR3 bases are TGTGCCAGCAGAAAAACAGGGGTCGACGAC. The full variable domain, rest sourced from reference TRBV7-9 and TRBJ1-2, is DTGVSQNPRHKITKRGQNVTFRCDPISEHNRLYWYRQTLGQGPEFLTYFQNEAQLEKSRLLSDRFSAERPKGSFSTLEIQRTEQGDSAMYLCASRKTGVDDYTFGSGTRLTVV.

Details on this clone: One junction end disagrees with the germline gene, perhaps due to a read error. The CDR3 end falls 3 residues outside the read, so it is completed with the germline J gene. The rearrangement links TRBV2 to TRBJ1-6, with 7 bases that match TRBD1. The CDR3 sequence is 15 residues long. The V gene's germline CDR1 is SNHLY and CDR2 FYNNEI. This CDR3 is CASSVSDRTNSPLHF. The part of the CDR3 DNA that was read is TGTGCCAGCAGTGTGTCGGACAGGACCAATTCGCCC.

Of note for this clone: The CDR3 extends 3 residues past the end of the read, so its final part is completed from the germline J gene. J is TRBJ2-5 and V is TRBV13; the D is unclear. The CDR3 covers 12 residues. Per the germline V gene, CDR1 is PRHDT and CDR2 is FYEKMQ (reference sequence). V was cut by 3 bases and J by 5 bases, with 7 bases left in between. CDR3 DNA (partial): TGTGCCAGCAGCTTTAGCTCCGAGACC. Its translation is CASSFSSET. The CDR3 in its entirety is CASSFSSETQYF.

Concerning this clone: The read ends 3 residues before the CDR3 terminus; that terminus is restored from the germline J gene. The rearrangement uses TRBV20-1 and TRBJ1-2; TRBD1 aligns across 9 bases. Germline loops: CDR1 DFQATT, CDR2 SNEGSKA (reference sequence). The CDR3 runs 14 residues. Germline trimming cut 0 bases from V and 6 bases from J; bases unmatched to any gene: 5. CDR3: CSARDVTGGDGYTF. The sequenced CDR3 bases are TGCAGTGCTAGAGACGTGACAGGGGGTGATGGC.

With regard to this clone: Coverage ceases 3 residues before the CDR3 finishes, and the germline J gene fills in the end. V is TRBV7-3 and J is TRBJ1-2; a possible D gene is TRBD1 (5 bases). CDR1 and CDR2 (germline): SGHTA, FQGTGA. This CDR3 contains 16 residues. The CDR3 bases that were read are TGTGCCAGCAGCCCCACGAGCGTGGGACTAGCGGGATGC. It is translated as CASSPTSVGLAGC. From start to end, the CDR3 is CASSPTSVGLAGCYTF.

This CDR3 is CSASLQGQANYGYTF. Partial CDR3 DNA: TGCAGTGCTAGTCTCCAGGGGCAAGCTAACTATGGC. The chain combines TRBV20-1 with TRBJ1-2, with D possibly TRBD1 on 6 matching bases. The read ends 3 residues shy of where the CDR3 ends; the end is completed using the germline J gene. The V gene lost 3 bases and the J gene lost 0 bases, with 14 bases spanning the gap. Germline assignment: CDR1 DFQATT and CDR2 SNEGSKA (reference sequence). The CDR3 runs 15 residues.

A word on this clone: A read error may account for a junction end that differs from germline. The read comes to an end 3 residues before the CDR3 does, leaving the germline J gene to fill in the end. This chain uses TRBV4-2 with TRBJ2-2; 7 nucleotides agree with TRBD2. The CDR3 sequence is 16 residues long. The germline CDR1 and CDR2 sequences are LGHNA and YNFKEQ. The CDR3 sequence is CASSQGASGNTGELFF. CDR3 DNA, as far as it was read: TGCGCCAGCAGCCAAGGGGCTAGCGGTAACACCGGGGAG.

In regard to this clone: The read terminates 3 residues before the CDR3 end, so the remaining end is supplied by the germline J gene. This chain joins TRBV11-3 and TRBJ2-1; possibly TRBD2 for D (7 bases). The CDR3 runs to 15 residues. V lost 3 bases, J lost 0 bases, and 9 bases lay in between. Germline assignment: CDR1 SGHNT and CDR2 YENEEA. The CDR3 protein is CASSLRGGSYNEQFF. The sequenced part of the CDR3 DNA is TGTGCCAGCAGCTTGAGGGGGGGCTCCTACAATGAG.

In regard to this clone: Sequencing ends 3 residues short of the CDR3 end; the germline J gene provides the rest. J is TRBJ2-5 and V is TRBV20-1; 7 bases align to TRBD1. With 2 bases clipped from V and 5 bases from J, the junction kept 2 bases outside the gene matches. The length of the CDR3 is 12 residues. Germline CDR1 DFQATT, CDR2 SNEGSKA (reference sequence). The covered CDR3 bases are TGCAGTGCTAGAACAGGGGATGAGACC. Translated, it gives CSARTGDET. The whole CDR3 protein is CSARTGDETQYF.

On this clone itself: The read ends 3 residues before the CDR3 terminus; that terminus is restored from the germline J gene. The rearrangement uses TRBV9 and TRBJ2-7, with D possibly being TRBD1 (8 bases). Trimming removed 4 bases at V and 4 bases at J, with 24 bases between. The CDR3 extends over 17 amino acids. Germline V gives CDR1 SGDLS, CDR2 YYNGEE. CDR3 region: CASSTGQGGFRFYEQYF. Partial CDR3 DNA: TGTGCCAGCAGCACTGGACAGGGAGGGTTCAGATTTTACGAG.

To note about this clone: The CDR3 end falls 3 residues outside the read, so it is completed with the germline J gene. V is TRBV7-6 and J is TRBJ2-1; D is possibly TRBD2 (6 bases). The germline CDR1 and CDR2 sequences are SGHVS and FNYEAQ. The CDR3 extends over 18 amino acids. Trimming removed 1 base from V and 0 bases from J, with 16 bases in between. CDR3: CASSLGGGARSSYNEQFF. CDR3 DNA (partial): TGTGCCAGCAGCTTAGGGGGCGGGGCTCGAAGCTCCTACAATGAG. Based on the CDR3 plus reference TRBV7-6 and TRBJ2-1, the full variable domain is GAGVSQSPRYKVTKRGQDVALRCDPISGHVSLYWYRQALGQGPEFLTYFNYEAQQDKSGLPNDRFSAERPEGSISTLTIQRTEQRDSAMYRCASSLGGGARSSYNEQFFGPGTRLTVL.

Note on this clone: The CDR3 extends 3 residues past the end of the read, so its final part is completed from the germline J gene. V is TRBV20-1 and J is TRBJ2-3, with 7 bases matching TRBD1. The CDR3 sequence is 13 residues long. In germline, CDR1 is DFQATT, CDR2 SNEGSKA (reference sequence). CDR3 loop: CSAVGTVQETQYF. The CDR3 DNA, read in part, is TGCAGTGCGGTGGGGACAGTCCAAGAGACG.

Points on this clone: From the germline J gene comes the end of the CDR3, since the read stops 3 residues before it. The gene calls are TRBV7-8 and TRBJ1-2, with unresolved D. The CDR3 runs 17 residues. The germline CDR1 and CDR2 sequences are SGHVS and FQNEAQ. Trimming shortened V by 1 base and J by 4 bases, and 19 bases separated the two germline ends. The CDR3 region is CASSLGGGLLQSYGYTF. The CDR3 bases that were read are TGTGCCAGCAGCTTAGGAGGAGGGCTGCTCCAAAGCTATGGC.

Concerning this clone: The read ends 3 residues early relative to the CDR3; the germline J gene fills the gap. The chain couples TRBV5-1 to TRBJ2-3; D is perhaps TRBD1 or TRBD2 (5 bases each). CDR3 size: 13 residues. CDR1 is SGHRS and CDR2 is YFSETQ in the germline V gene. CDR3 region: CASSETPRETQYF. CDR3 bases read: TGCGCCAGCAGCGAGACCCCCAGGGAGACG.

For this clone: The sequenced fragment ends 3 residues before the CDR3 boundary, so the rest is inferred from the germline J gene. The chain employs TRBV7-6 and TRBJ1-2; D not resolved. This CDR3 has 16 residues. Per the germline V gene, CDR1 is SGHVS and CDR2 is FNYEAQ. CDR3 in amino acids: CASSLGGSEAKNIYTF. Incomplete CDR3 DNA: TGTGCCAGCAGCTTAGGCGGGAGTGAGGCCAAAAACATC.

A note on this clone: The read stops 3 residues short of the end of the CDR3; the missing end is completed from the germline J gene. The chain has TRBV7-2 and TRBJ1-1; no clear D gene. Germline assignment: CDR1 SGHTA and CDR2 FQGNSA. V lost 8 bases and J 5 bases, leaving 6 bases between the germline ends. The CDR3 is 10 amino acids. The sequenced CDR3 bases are TGTGCCAGCGCGTTTACTGAA. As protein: CASAFTE. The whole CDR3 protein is CASAFTEAFF.

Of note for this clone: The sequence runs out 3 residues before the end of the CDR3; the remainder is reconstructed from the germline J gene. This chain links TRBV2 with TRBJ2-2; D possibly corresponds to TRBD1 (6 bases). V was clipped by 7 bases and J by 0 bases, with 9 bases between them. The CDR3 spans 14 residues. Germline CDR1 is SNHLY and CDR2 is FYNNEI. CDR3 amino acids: CASKGDTNTGELFF. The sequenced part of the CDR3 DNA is TGTGCCAGCAAGGGGGACACGAACACCGGGGAG.

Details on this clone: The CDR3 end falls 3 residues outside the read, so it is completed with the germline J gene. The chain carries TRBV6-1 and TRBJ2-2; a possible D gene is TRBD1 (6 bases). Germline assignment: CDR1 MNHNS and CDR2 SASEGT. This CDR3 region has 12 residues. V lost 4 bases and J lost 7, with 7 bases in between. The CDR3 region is CASSVGGGELFF. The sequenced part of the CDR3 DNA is TGTGCCAGCAGTGTAGGGGGCGGGGAG.

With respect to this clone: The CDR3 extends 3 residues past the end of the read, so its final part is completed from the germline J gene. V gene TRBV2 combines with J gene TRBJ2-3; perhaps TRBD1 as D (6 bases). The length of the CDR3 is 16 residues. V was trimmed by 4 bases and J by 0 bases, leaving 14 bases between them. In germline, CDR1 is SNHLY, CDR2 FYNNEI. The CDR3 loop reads CASSARQASSTDTQYF. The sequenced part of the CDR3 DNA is TGTGCCAGCAGTGCCCGACAGGCCTCTAGCACAGATACG.

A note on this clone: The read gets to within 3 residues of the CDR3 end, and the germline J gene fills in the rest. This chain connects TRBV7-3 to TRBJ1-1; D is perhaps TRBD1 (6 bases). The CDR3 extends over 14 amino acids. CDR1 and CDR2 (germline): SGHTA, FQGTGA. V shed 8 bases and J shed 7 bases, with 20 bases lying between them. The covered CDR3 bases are TGTGCCAGCCGGGGGGGAGAACAGGGAGGTGAA. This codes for CASRGGEQGGE. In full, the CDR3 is CASRGGEQGGEAFF. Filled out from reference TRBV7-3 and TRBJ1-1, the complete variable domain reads GAGVSQTPSNKVTEKGKYVELRCDPISGHTALYWYRQSLGQGPEFLIYFQGTGAADDSGLPNDRFFAVRPEGSVSTLKIQRTERGDSAVYLCASRGGEQGGEAFFGQGTRLTVV.

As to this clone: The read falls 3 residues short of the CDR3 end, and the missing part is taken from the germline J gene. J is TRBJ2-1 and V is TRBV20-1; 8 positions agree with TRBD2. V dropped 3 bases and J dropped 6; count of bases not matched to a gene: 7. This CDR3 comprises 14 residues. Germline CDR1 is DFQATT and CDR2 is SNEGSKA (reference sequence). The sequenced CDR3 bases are TGCAGTGCTAGCCTCGGGGGGGGCGGCAATGAG. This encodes CSASLGGGGNE. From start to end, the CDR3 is CSASLGGGGNEQFF.

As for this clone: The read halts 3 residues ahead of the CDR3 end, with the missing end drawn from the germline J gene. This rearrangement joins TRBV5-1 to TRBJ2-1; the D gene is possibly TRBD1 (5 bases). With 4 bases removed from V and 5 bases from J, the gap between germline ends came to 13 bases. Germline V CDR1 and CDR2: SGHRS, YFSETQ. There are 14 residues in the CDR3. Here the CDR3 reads CASSRQGTNNEQFF. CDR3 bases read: TGCGCCAGCAGCCGGCAGGGCACGAACAATGAG.

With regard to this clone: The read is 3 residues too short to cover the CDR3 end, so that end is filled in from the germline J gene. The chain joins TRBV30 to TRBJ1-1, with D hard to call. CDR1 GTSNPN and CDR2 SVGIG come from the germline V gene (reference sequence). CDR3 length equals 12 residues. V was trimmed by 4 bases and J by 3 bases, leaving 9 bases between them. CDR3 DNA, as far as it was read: TGTGCCTGGACCGGCGGGGACACTGAA. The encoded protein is CAWTGGDTE. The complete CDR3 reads CAWTGGDTEAFF.